This T cell receptor (beta chain) was sequenced during a study of blood T cells in healthy people across ages. Study conclusions and caveats: Estimates based on one million T cells were treated as lower bounds. A roughly linear fall in TCR beta diversity per million T cells was seen with increasing age.

The table lists this clonotype with many counts. Its antigen remains unknown. V shed 6 bases and J 3 bases; nucleotides not matched to a gene: 10. The CDR3 length is 15 residues. CDR1 and CDR2 from the germline V gene are SGHTA and FQGNSA. A second about 6 to 12 cycle PCR used barcoded and J-beta primers. TCRdb independently ran MiXCR on the 5' RACE reads; one entry per CDR3 protein. The table has 630,000 or so distinct CDR3 sequences, approximately 30% seen once. Donors gave around 10 milliliters of peripheral blood apiece. Sequencing was done on a sample of blood. This TCR came from a woman older than 75 in good health. The chain recombines TRBV7-2 with TRBJ2-7; 8 bases are shared with TRBD2. CDR3 protein: CASSPGGGNNYEQYF. The CDR3 nucleotides read TGTGCCAGCAGTCCGGGGGGGGGAAATAACTACGAGCAGTACTTC.